The T cell receptor (beta chain) under discussion was sequenced for a study of blood T cells in healthy people across ages. The extraction recovered at least 5 micrograms of total RNA per sample. The CDR3 runs to 12 residues. Trimming took off 5 bases at V and 7 bases at J, with 12 bases between the two ends. Germline CDR1 reads LGHDT; CDR2 reads YNNKEL (reference sequence). Through a sample-barcoded 5' primer and a J-beta primer mix, a second PCR was run for 7 to 11 cycles. TCRdb re-called the 5' RACE reads through MiXCR, storing one row per CDR3 protein. The sample consists of over 550,000 distinct CDR3 sequences, approximately 30% of them appearing once.

The rearrangement joins TRBV3-1 to TRBJ2-7; the D gene is possibly TRBD2 (6 bases). This TCR was sampled from a woman older than 75 in good health. Sequencing used blood. In DNA, the CDR3 is TGTGCCAGCAGCTTAGCGGCTTGGGAGCAGTACTTC. Translating gives CASSLAAWEQYF.